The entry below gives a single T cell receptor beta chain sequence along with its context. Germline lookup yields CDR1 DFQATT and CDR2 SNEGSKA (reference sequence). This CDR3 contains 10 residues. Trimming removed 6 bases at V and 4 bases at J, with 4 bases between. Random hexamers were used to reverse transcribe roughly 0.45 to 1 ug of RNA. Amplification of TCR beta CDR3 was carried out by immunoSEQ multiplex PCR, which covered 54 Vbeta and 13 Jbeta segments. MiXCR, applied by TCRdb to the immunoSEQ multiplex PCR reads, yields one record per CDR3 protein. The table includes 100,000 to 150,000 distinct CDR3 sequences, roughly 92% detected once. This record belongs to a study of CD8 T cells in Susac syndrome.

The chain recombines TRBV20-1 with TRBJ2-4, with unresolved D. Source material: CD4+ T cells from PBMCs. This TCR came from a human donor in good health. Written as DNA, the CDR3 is TGCAGTGCCCAGAAAAACATTCAGTACTTC. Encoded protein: CSAQKNIQYF.